Each of the 12 T cell receptor beta chains below was sequenced from the same sample in a study of CD8 T cells in ankylosing spondylitis. TCRdb re-called the 5' RACE reads through MiXCR, storing one row per CDR3 protein. Of roughly 230,000 distinct CDR3 sequences listed, about 18% are singletons. Sequenced material: blood, either unsorted or a sorted T cell fraction (not recorded which). All receptors derive from a male donor with ankylosing spondylitis or in good health (not recorded which).

In this sample, this clonotype turned up a few times. The chain employs TRBV5-5 and TRBJ2-2; no clear D. Germline loops: CDR1 SGHKS, CDR2 YYEKEE (reference sequence). The CDR3 length is 14 residues. The germline V and J ends were trimmed by 3 bases and 7 bases, with 13 bases remaining between them. CDR3 protein: CASSWTHLIGELFF. In DNA form, the CDR3 reads TGTGCCAGCAGCTGGACCCATCTCATCGGGGAGCTGTTTTTT.

This clonotype was counted only a few times. V and J are TRBV11-2 and TRBJ2-1; D assignment may be TRBD1 or TRBD2 (5 bases each). The CDR3 totals 14 residues. Trimming pared 1 base from V and 7 bases from J, leaving 11 bases between. Germline CDR1 SGHAT, CDR2 FQNNGV. The CDR3 DNA sequence: TGTGCCAGCAGCTTAGGGGGGACCCTAAATGAGCAGTTCTTC. This encodes CASSLGGTLNEQFF.

This chain links TRBV9 with TRBJ2-1; 10 bases align to TRBD2. Trimming took 3 bases from V and 7 from J; bases not matched to a gene: 7. Germline CDR1 reads SGDLS; CDR2 reads YYNGEE. The CDR3 sequence is 15 residues long. CDR3 sequence (DNA): TGTGCCAGCAGCGCAAGCGGGACTAGCGAAAATGAGCAGTTCTTC. As protein: CASSASGTSENEQFF.

Ten or more counts support this clonotype. This sequence joins TRBV6-1 and TRBJ1-1; 8 bases fit TRBD1. The CDR3 consists of 14 residues. The J segment lost 5 bases and the V segment lost 5 bases, leaving 7 bases of the junction unmatched. CDR1 is MNHNS, CDR2 SASEGT, per germline. The CDR3: CASSPDRAGTEAFF. DNA of the CDR3: TGTGCCAGCAGTCCGGACAGGGCGGGAACTGAAGCTTTCTTT.

This clonotype appeared a single time. The chain has TRBV11-2 and TRBJ2-7; D may be TRBD1 or TRBD2 (5 bases each). V lost 6 bases, J lost 4 bases, and 19 bases lay in between. Per germline, CDR1 SGHAT and CDR2 FQNNGV. The CDR3 sequence is 15 residues long. The CDR3 here is CASSRDLGVIYEQYF. The DNA for the CDR3 is TGTGCCAGCAGTCGGGACCTGGGGGTCATATACGAGCAGTACTTC.

CDR3 amino acids: CASSAPGHLMGNEQFF. Written as DNA, the CDR3 is TGTGCCAGCAGCGCCCCGGGACACCTCATGGGAAATGAGCAGTTCTTC. The rearrangement uses TRBV7-3 and TRBJ2-1; D is perhaps TRBD1 (6 bases). With 5 bases removed from V and 7 bases from J, the gap between germline ends came to 21 bases. The CDR3 runs 16 residues. CDR1 is SGHTA, CDR2 FQGTGA, per germline.

This clonotype was counted ten times or more. The CDR3 DNA sequence: TGTGCCAGCAGCCAAGTCGGACTAGCGGGTTATACTAGCACAGATACGCAGTATTTT. This gives the protein CASSQVGLAGYTSTDTQYF. The chain carries TRBV3-1 and TRBJ2-3, with 11 positions matching TRBD2. V gave up 1 base and J gave up 0 bases; unmatched junction bases: 9. The V gene's germline CDR1 is LGHDT and CDR2 YNNKEL (reference sequence). The CDR3 runs 19 residues.

A few counts support this clonotype. The chain recombines TRBV4-1 with TRBJ2-7; TRBD1 matches at 11 bases. V gave up 0 bases and J gave up 4 bases; unmatched junction bases: 8. The CDR3 runs to 17 residues. Germline V lookup: CDR1 MGHRA, CDR2 YSYEKL. The CDR3 spells CASSQDVMGQGVYEQYF. CDR3 in DNA: TGCGCCAGCAGCCAAGATGTAATGGGACAGGGGGTTTACGAGCAGTACTTC.

This clonotype occurred a few times. The V and J genes are TRBV6-1 and TRBJ2-3; D perhaps matches TRBD1 (5 bases). The CDR3 sequence is 16 residues long. The germline V gene has CDR1 MNHNS and CDR2 SASEGT. Trimming took 3 bases from V and 0 from J, leaving 13 bases between them. In DNA form, the CDR3 reads TGTGCCAGCAGTGAGGGGCGTTGGAAAAGCACAGATACGCAGTATTTT. This codes for CASSEGRWKSTDTQYF.

The J gene is TRBJ2-6, the V gene TRBV29-1, with D hard to call. Trimming removed 3 bases from V and 4 bases from J, with 10 bases in between. The CDR3 loop spans 14 amino acids. The germline CDR1 and CDR2 sequences are SQVTM and ANQGSEA. The CDR3 nucleotides read TGCAGCGTTGATCACCCCTCCGGGGCCAACGTCCTGACTTTC. Translation gives CSVDHPSGANVLTF.

As DNA, the CDR3 is TGTGCCAGCAGTGGATACTGGGAGACCCAGTACTTC. This codes for CASSGYWETQYF. This chain connects TRBV6-2 or TRBV6-3 to TRBJ2-5; D is undetermined. The V and J ends lost 5 bases and 5 bases respectively, with 9 bases between them. CDR1 and CDR2 (germline): MNHEY, SVGEGT. The CDR3 covers 12 residues.

This clonotype was found many times. The chain carries TRBV27 and TRBJ2-1, with 11 bases fitting TRBD2. Germline assignment: CDR1 MNHEY and CDR2 SMNVEV (reference sequence). Trimming at V came to 8 bases and at J to 7 bases, leaving 7 bases not matched to a gene. The CDR3 is 14 amino acids. The CDR3 is CASGRLAGGNEQFF. The CDR3 DNA follows: TGTGCCAGCGGGCGTCTAGCGGGAGGAAATGAGCAGTTCTTC.